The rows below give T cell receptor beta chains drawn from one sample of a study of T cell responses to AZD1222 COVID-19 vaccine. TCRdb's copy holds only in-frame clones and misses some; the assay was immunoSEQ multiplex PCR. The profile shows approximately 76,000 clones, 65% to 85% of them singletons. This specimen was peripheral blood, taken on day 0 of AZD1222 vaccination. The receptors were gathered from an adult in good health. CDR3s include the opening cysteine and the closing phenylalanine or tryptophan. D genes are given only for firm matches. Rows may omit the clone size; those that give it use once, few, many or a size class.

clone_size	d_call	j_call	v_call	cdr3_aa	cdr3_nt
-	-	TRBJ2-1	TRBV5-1	CASSAGSGTTSYNEQFF	TGCGCCAGCAGCGCGGGCTCGGGCACAACCTCCTACAATGAGCAGTTCTTC
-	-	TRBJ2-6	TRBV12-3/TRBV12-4	CASSLVEANVLTF	TGTGCCAGCAGTTTAGTTGAGGCCAACGTCCTGACTTTC
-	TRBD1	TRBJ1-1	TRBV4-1	CASSQRSRRQGLNTEAFF	TGCGCCAGCAGCCAACGTTCACGCCGACAGGGGTTGAACACTGAAGCTTTCTTT
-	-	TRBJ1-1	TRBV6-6	CASSYTGSMNTEAFF	TGTGCCAGCAGTTATACGGGGTCTATGAACACTGAAGCTTTCTTT
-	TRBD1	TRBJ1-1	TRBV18	CASSPGQVGSTEAFF	TGTGCCAGCTCACCCGGACAGGTTGGTTCCACTGAAGCTTTCTTT
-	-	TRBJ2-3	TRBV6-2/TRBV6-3	CASSREDTQYF	TGTGCCAGCAGTCGGGAGGATACGCAGTATTTT
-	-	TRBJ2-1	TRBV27	CASSLSWGPNEQFF	TGTGCCAGCAGTTTATCTTGGGGTCCTAATGAGCAGTTCTTC
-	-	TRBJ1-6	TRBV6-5	CASSLDSAYNSPLHF	TGTGCCAGCAGTCTGGACAGTGCCTATAATTCACCCCTCCACTTT
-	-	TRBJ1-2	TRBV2	CASSRTRDFGYTF	TGTGCCAGCAGCCGCACCAGGGACTTTGGCTACACCTTC
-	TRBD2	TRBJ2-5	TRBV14	CASSQELAGTQETQYF	TGTGCCAGCAGCCAAGAACTAGCGGGGACCCAAGAGACCCAGTACTTC
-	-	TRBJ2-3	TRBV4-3	CASSQGTANTDTQYF	TGCGCCAGCAGCCAAGGGACAGCGAACACAGATACGCAGTATTTT
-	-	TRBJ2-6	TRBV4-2	CASSQGETGANVLTF	TGTGCCAGCAGCCAAGGGGAGACTGGGGCCAACGTCCTGACTTTC
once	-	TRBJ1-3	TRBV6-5	CASSQGRVSGNTIYF	TGTGCCAGCAGTCAGGGGAGGGTGTCTGGAAACACCATATATTTT
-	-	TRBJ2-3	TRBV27	CASSFKGEGQYF	TGTGCCAGCAGTTTTAAGGGAGAGGGGCAGTATTTT
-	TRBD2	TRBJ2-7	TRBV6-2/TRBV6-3	CASSYSRLAGVLSIEQYF	TGTGCCAGCAGTTACTCGCGGCTAGCGGGAGTCCTATCAATCGAGCAGTACTTC
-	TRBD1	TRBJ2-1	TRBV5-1	CASSLDTGANNEQFF	TGCGCCAGCAGCTTGGATACAGGGGCTAACAATGAGCAGTTCTTC
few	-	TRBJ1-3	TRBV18	CASSLGGSGNTIYF	TGTGCCAGCTCACTAGGGGGCTCTGGAAACACCATATATTTT
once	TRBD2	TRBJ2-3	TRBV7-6	CASSLGPAGANTQYF	TGTGCCAGCAGCTTAGGCCCTGCGGGAGCTAATACGCAGTATTTT
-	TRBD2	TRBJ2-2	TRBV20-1	CSASHSGRDTGELFF	TGCAGTGCTAGTCATAGCGGGAGGGACACCGGGGAGCTGTTTTTT
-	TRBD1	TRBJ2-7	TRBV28	CASRTGSYEQYF	TGTGCCAGTCGGACAGGGAGCTACGAGCAGTACTTC
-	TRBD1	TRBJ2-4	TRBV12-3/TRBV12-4	CASSLTMGQQYF	TGTGCCAGCAGTTTAACGATGGGACAGCAGTACTTC
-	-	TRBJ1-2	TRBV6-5	CASRAPDASNYGYTF	TGTGCCAGCAGAGCCCCGGACGCGTCTAACTATGGCTACACCTTC
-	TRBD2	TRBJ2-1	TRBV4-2	CASSPLTSMGGNEQFF	TGTGCCAGCAGCCCTCTGACTAGCATGGGTGGCAATGAGCAGTTCTTC
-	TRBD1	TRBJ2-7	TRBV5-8	CASSPPGQGAYEQYF	TGTGCCAGCAGTCCCCCGGGACAGGGGGCCTACGAGCAGTACTTC
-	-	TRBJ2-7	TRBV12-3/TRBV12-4	CASSSSGSYEQYF	TGTGCCAGCAGTTCCTCGGGCTCCTACGAGCAGTACTTC
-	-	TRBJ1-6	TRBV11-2	CASSSRLGDSPLHF	TGTGCCAGCAGCTCTAGGTTAGGCGATTCACCCCTCCACTTT